The clone carrying this TCR beta chain appeared a single time. Its target is not known. The CDR3 contains 16 residues. Germline values: CDR1 MNHNY, CDR2 SVGAGI (reference sequence). Trimming removed 0 bases from V and 6 bases from J; junction bases left unmatched: 8. The source of the sample is a study of CD8+ T cells in alopecia areata. Whole-study context: Treated patients were dosed with oral tofacitinib, taking 5 to 10 mg twice daily.

Extraction and reverse transcription of RNA yielded cDNA as the sequencing template. Generated by immunoSEQ multiplex PCR, the TCRdb table keeps only in-frame clones and is missing some. The sample yields some 170,000 clones, 58% seen once. Study conclusions and caveats: In blood and scalp, many expanded lesional clones persisted during tofacitinib.

Treatment meaning: oral pan-JAK inhibitor, 5-10 mg twice daily. Peripheral blood and lesional scalp punch biopsies were taken from alopecia areata patients. Source: CD4+ T cells sorted from blood, taken at approximately week 56, from a patient treated with tofacitinib. The sequence was obtained from a human donor with alopecia areata. The V and J genes are TRBV6-6 and TRBJ2-3; the match to TRBD1 covers 8 bases. This CDR3 is CASSYSARGHTDTQYF. CDR3 DNA sequence: TGTGCCAGCAGTTACTCGGCCAGGGGGCACACGGATACGCAGTATTTT.